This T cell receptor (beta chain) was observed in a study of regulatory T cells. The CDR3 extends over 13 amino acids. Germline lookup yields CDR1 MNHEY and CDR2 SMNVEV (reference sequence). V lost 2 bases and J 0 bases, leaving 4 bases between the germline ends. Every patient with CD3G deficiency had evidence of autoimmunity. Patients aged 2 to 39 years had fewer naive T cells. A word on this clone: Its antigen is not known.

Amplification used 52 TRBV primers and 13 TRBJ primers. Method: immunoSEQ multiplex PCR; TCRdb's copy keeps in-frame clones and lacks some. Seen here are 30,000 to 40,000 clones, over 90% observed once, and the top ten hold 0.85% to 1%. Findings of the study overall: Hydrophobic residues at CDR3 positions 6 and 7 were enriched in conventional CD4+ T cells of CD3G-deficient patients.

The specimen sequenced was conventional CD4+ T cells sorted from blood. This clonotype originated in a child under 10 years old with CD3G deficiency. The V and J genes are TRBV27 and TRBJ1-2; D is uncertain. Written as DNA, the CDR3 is TGTGCCAGCAGTTTACAGCCTAACTATGGCTACACCTTC. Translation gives CASSLQPNYGYTF.